The 24 T cell receptor beta chains below come from one sample, sequenced in a study of neurological immune-mediated disorders. TCRdb called the 5' RACE reads again in MiXCR, with one record for every CDR3 protein. The data contain about 30,000 distinct CDR3 sequences, around 16% of them seen just once; the ten biggest clones take up 25% to 30%. Sequenced: PBMCs. The receptors shown here come from a man between 70 and 80 years old in good health.

This clonotype was recorded at least ten times. The V and J genes are TRBV11-2 and TRBJ2-2, with 7 positions matching TRBD1. V dropped 5 bases and J dropped 4; count of bases not matched to a gene: 4. The V gene's germline CDR1 is SGHAT and CDR2 FQNNGV. The CDR3 is 14 residues long. The chain's CDR3 is CASSRDRVTGELFF. The CDR3 nucleotides are TGTGCCAGCAGCCGAGACAGGGTCACCGGGGAGCTGTTTTTT.

This clonotype was seen ten or more times. The J gene is TRBJ2-3, the V gene TRBV10-2, with D tentatively TRBD1 (5 bases). The germline CDR1 and CDR2 sequences are WSHSY and SAAADI. The CDR3 is 12 amino acids. Trimming removed 8 bases at V and 3 bases at J, with 9 bases between. The CDR3 reads CASQGRTDTQYF. Here the CDR3 DNA reads TGCGCCAGCCAGGGAAGGACAGATACGCAGTATTTT.

The sample holds many counts of this clonotype. The chain joins TRBV5-1 to TRBJ2-3; tentatively, D is TRBD1 or TRBD2 (7 bases each). Germline CDR1 and CDR2: SGHRS and YFSETQ. CDR3 length: 19 residues. The V end lost 3 bases, the J end lost 3 bases, and 26 bases lay between the germline ends. The CDR3 here is CASSYLHRDSGVLTDTQYF. DNA for the CDR3: TGCGCCAGCAGCTACCTCCACCGGGACAGCGGGGTTTTAACAGATACGCAGTATTTT.

This clonotype was found many times. This rearrangement joins TRBV10-3 to TRBJ1-1, with 9 bases fitting TRBD1. V shed 4 bases and J 5 bases; nucleotides not matched to a gene: 5. In germline, CDR1 is ENHRY, CDR2 SYGVKD. The CDR3 has 14 amino acids. The CDR3 DNA reads as TGTGCCATCAGTGGCGGGACAGGGAAAACTGAAGCTTTCTTT. Its translation: CAISGGTGKTEAFF.

This clonotype has ten or more counts. The chain joins TRBV10-3 to TRBJ1-5, with a weak D call TRBD1 (6 bases). From germline, CDR1 is ENHRY and CDR2 SYGVKD. This CDR3 is 15 amino acids long. V was shortened by 5 bases and J by 6 bases, with 17 bases between the two germline ends. CDR3 in DNA: TGTGCCATCAGTACCCAACAGGGCCCGGGTCAGCCCCAGCATTTT. This encodes CAISTQQGPGQPQHF.

This clonotype was observed at least ten times. The V call is TRBV9, the J call TRBJ1-1; 7 positions agree with TRBD1. Germline lookup yields CDR1 SGDLS and CDR2 YYNGEE. With V trimmed by 2 bases and J by 1 base, 2 bases remained unmatched. The CDR3 length is 14 residues. This CDR3 reads CASSVGTANTEAFF. The CDR3 coding sequence is TGTGCCAGCAGCGTTGGGACAGCGAACACTGAAGCTTTCTTT.

This clonotype was observed at least ten times. This sequence joins TRBV2 and TRBJ1-1; possibly TRBD1 for D (6 bases). V lost 6 bases, J lost 4 bases, and 15 bases lay in between. Germline V gives CDR1 SNHLY, CDR2 FYNNEI. The CDR3 is made up of 14 amino acids. The CDR3 nucleotides read TGTGCCAGCAGCCAACAGGGCCCGGGCACTGAAGCTTTCTTT. Amino acid sequence: CASSQQGPGTEAFF.

This clonotype was counted many times. The rearrangement links TRBV20-1 to TRBJ2-4; 9 nucleotides agree with TRBD2. CDR1 is DFQATT, CDR2 SNEGSKA, per germline (reference sequence). Trimming took 2 bases from V and 0 from J; bases not matched to a gene: 8. This CDR3 has 17 amino acids. The CDR3 sequence is CSARRRGGSLAKNIQYF. The CDR3 DNA reads TGCAGTGCTAGAAGGCGGGGGGGATCCCTAGCCAAAAACATTCAGTACTTC.

This clonotype was detected ten times or more. The chain employs TRBV28 and TRBJ2-1; D is unresolved. This CDR3 is built from 13 residues. Germline V CDR1 and CDR2: MDHEN, SYDVKM. The V end was cut by 5 bases, the J end by 4 bases, with 9 bases between. Here the CDR3 DNA reads TGTGCCAGCAGTCCAACAGTATACAATGAGCAGTTCTTC. Protein sequence: CASSPTVYNEQFF.

This clonotype has at least ten counts. The chain has TRBV29-1 and TRBJ1-1, with 8 bases aligning to TRBD1. This CDR3 contains 15 residues. Germline CDR1 is SQVTM and CDR2 is ANQGSEA. V was clipped by 6 bases and J by 0 bases; unmatched bases: 9. The CDR3 DNA is TGCAGCGTCGGACAGGGTTGGGGCATGAACACTGAAGCTTTCTTT. Residues: CSVGQGWGMNTEAFF. The entire variable domain, with the rest obtained from reference TRBV29-1 and TRBJ1-1, is as follows: SAVISQKPSRDICQRGTSLTIQCQVDSQVTMMFWYRQQPGQSLTLIATANQGSEATYESGFVIDKFPISRPNLTFSTLTVSNMSPEDSSIYLCSVGQGWGMNTEAFFGQGTRLTVV.

This clonotype was counted ten times or more. The chain couples TRBV7-3 to TRBJ2-2; D may be TRBD1 or TRBD2 (5 bases each). V was cut by 5 bases and J by 0 bases, with 13 bases left in between. Looked up from germline, CDR1 is SGHTA and CDR2 is FQGTGA. The CDR3 covers 16 residues. The CDR3 DNA sequence: TGTGCCAGCAGCCCCCTTGGGACCTCGAACACCGGGGAGCTGTTTTTT. Its translation: CASSPLGTSNTGELFF. Filled out from reference TRBV7-3 and TRBJ2-2, the complete variable domain reads GAGVSQTPSNKVTEKGKYVELRCDPISGHTALYWYRQSLGQGPEFLIYFQGTGAADDSGLPNDRFFAVRPEGSVSTLKIQRTERGDSAVYLCASSPLGTSNTGELFFGEGSRLTVL.

This clonotype was recorded many times. The chain has TRBV20-1 and TRBJ2-1; D uncertain. This CDR3 has 14 amino acids. In germline, CDR1 is DFQATT, CDR2 SNEGSKA (reference sequence). Deletions cut 4 bases from V and 5 bases from J, with 15 bases between. CDR3 coding DNA: TGCAGTGCTATGTACGGAAACTTACACAATGAGCAGTTCTTC. Its translation: CSAMYGNLHNEQFF.

V and J are TRBV7-2 and TRBJ2-1; 10 bases agree with TRBD1. Per the germline V gene, CDR1 is SGHTA and CDR2 is FQGNSA. The CDR3 runs to 14 residues. V lost 3 bases to trimming and J lost 7 bases; unmatched junction nucleotides: 3. DNA for the CDR3: TGTGCCAGCAGCTTCTGGACAGGGGGTAATGAGCAGTTCTTC. This encodes CASSFWTGGNEQFF.

V and J are TRBV28 and TRBJ2-7; TRBD2 might be the D (6 bases). Per the germline V gene, CDR1 is MDHEN and CDR2 is SYDVKM. V lost 5 bases, J lost 1 base, and 15 bases lay in between. This CDR3 has 15 residues. The CDR3 loop reads CASSPLGAGSYEQYF. In DNA form, the CDR3 reads TGTGCCAGCAGTCCCCTTGGCGCGGGGTCCTACGAGCAGTACTTC.

V usage is TRBV15 and J usage is TRBJ2-3; 12 nucleotides match TRBD1. Germline assignment: CDR1 LNHNV and CDR2 YYDKDF (reference sequence). Trimming cost V 2 bases and J 0 bases; bases outside gene matches: 15. The CDR3 is made up of 21 amino acids. The CDR3 loop reads CATSRNPGQGADSTSTDTQYF. The CDR3 DNA follows: TGTGCCACCAGCAGAAACCCGGGACAGGGGGCGGACAGCACTAGCACAGATACGCAGTATTTT.

This clonotype occurred many times. The rearrangement links TRBV28 to TRBJ2-5, with 8 bases that match TRBD1. Germline CDR1 reads MDHEN; CDR2 reads SYDVKM. Trimming at V came to 5 bases and at J to 5 bases, leaving 7 bases not matched to a gene. The CDR3 runs 14 residues. For the CDR3, the DNA is TGTGCCAGCAGTCCCCAACAGGGGGTCGAGACCCAGTACTTC. This translates into CASSPQQGVETQYF. Filled out from reference TRBV28 and TRBJ2-5, the complete variable domain reads DVKVTQSSRYLVKRTGEKVFLECVQDMDHENMFWYRQDPGLGLRLIYFSYDVKMKEKGDIPEGYSVSREKKERFSLILESASTNQTSMYLCASSPQQGVETQYFGPGTRLLVL.

The chain carries TRBV10-3 and TRBJ2-7; 7 nucleotides match TRBD1. V trimming: 4 bases; J trimming: 0 bases; junction bases outside the gene matches: 6. There are 15 residues in the CDR3. CDR1 and CDR2 from the germline V gene are ENHRY and SYGVKD. The CDR3 bases are TGTGCCATCAGTGGAGACAGGGAATACTCCTACGAGCAGTACTTC. Translation: CAISGDREYSYEQYF.

This clonotype was picked up many times. This sequence joins TRBV27 and TRBJ1-2; the match to TRBD1 covers 12 bases. Germline assignment: CDR1 MNHEY and CDR2 SMNVEV (reference sequence). The CDR3 is 16 amino acids. V lost 8 bases and J lost 0; bases outside the gene matches: 7. The CDR3 reads CASGPGQGAANYGYTF. CDR3 DNA: TGTGCCAGCGGGCCGGGACAGGGGGCGGCTAACTATGGCTACACCTTC.

On this clonotype: Compared with germline, one end of the junction differs, possibly owing to a read error. The V and J genes are TRBV18 and TRBJ2-1; D not certain. In germline, CDR1 is KGHSH, CDR2 LQKENI. CDR3 length: 14 amino acids. DNA for the CDR3: TGCGCCAGCTCACCCTCTGTGATGAGTCAACTGGGGTTCTTC. This translates into CASSPSVMSQLGFF.

This clonotype was counted ten times or more. V is TRBV5-1 and J is TRBJ2-7; 10 bases align to TRBD1. After removal of 0 bases from V and 6 bases from J, the junction contained 0 bases not matched to a gene. Germline CDR1 and CDR2: SGHRS and YFSETQ. The CDR3 covers 13 residues. CDR3 DNA sequence: TGCGCCAGCAGCTTGGGGGACAGGGGCGAGCAGTACTTC. Translating it yields CASSLGDRGEQYF.

The V and J genes are TRBV3-1 and TRBJ1-1; maybe TRBD1 (5 bases). Deletions cut 2 bases from V and 2 bases from J, with 9 bases between. This CDR3 contains 14 residues. Looked up from germline, CDR1 is LGHDT and CDR2 is YNNKEL (reference sequence). DNA for the CDR3: TGTGCCAGCAGCCAACACAGGAGAAACACTGAAGCTTTCTTT. Its protein is CASSQHRRNTEAFF. The variable domain in full, completed from reference TRBV3-1 and TRBJ1-1, reads DTAVSQTPKYLVTQMGNDKSIKCEQNLGHDTMYWYKQDSKKFLKIMFSYNNKELIINETVPNRFSPKSPDKAHLNLHINSLELGDSAVYFCASSQHRRNTEAFFGQGTRLTVV.

There are many counts of this clonotype. The chain recombines TRBV7-8 with TRBJ2-3; 11 nucleotides align to TRBD2. The CDR3 sequence is 17 residues long. J was trimmed by 1 base and V by 1 base; bases with no gene match: 4. Germline-derived CDR1 and CDR2 are SGHVS and FQNEAQ. The CDR3 is CASSLVWGLAGTDTQYF. The CDR3 bases are TGTGCCAGCAGCTTAGTCTGGGGACTAGCGGGCACAGATACGCAGTATTTT.

This clonotype was picked up many times. The rearrangement links TRBV5-1 to TRBJ2-3; D is uncertain. Trimming removed 0 bases from V and 3 bases from J, with 14 bases in between. This CDR3 is built from 16 residues. Germline CDR1 SGHRS, CDR2 YFSETQ. CDR3 region: CASSLGVETITDTQYF. The CDR3 bases are TGCGCCAGCAGCTTGGGGGTAGAAACAATAACAGATACGCAGTATTTT. Variable domain in full (rest from reference TRBV5-1 and TRBJ2-3): KAGVTQTPRYLIKTRGQQVTLSCSPISGHRSVSWYQQTPGQGLQFLFEYFSETQRNKGNFPGRFSGRQFSNSRSEMNVSTLELGDSALYLCASSLGVETITDTQYFGPGTRLTVL.

This clonotype was seen at least ten times. The chain employs TRBV6-6 and TRBJ1-4; no firm D call. Trimming took 1 base from V and 5 from J, leaving 11 bases between them. CDR1 MNHNY and CDR2 SVGAGI come from the germline V gene (reference sequence). This CDR3 region has 15 residues. The CDR3 is CASSYWRGLNEKLFF. The CDR3 coding sequence is TGTGCCAGCAGTTACTGGCGCGGTTTAAATGAAAAACTGTTTTTT.